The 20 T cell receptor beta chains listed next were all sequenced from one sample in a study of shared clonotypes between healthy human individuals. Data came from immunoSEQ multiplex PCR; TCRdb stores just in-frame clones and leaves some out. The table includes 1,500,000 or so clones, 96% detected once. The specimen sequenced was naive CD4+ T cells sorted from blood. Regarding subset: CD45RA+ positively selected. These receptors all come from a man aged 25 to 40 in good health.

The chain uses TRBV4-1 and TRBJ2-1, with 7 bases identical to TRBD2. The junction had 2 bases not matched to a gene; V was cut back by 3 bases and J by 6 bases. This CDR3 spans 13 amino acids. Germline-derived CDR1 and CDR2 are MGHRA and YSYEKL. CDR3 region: CASSQRESNEQFF. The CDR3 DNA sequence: TGCGCCAGCAGCCAGCGGGAGTCCAATGAGCAGTTCTTC.

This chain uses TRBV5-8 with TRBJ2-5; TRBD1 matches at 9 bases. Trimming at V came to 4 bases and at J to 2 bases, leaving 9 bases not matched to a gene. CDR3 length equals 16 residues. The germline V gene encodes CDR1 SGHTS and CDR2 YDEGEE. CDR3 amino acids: CASSQLIGQGQETQYF. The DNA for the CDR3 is TGTGCCAGCAGCCAACTTATAGGACAGGGGCAAGAGACCCAGTACTTC.

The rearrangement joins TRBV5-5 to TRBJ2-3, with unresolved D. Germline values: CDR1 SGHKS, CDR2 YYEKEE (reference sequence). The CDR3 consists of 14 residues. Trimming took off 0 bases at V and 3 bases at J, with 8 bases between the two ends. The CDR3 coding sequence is TGTGCCAGCAGCTTGGTAGGTCTTACAGATACGCAGTATTTT. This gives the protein CASSLVGLTDTQYF.

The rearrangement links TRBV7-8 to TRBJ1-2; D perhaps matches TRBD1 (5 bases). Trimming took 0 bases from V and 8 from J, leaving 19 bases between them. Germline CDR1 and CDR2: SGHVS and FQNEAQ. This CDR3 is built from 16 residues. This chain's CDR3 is CASSLAGVTTGGGYTF. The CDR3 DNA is TGTGCCAGCAGCTTAGCGGGGGTGACGACCGGCGGCGGCTACACCTTC. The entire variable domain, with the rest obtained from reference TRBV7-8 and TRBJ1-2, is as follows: GAGVSQSPRYKVAKRGQDVALRCDPISGHVSLFWYQQALGQGPEFLTYFQNEAQLDKSGLPSDRFFAERPEGSVSTLKIQRTQQEDSAVYLCASSLAGVTTGGGYTFGSGTRLTVV.

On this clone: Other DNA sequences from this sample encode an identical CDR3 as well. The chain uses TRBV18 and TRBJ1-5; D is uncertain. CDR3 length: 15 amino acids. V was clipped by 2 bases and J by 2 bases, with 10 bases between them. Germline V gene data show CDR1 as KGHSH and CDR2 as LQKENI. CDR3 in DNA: TGTGCCAGCTCACCATTGGGAGGAGGCAATCAGCCCCAGCATTTT. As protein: CASSPLGGGNQPQHF.

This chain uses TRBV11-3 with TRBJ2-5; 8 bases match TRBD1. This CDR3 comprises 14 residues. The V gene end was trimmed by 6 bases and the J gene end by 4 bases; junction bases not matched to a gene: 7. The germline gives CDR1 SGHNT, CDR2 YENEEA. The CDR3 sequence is CASSPDRAGETQYF. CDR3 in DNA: TGTGCCAGCAGTCCGGACAGGGCGGGAGAGACCCAGTACTTC.

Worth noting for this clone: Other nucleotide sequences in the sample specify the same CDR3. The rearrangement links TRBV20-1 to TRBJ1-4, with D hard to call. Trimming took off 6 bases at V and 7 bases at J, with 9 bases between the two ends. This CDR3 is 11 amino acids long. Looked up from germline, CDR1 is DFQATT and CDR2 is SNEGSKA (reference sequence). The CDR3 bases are TGCAGTGCAAGTCTCGGTGAAAAACTGTTTTTT. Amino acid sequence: CSASLGEKLFF.

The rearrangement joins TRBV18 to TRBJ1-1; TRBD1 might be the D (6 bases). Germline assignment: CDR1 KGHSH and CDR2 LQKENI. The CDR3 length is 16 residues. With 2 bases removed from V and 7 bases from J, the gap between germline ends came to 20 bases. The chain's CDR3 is CASSPRASGTQNEAFF. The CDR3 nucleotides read TGTGCCAGCTCACCAAGGGCTTCTGGGACACAAAATGAAGCTTTCTTT.

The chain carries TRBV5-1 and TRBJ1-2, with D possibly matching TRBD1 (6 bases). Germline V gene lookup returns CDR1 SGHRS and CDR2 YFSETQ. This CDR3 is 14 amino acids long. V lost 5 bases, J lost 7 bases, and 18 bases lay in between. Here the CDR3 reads CASRVVGARGGYTF. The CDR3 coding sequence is TGCGCCAGCAGAGTGGTGGGGGCGCGAGGTGGCTACACCTTC.

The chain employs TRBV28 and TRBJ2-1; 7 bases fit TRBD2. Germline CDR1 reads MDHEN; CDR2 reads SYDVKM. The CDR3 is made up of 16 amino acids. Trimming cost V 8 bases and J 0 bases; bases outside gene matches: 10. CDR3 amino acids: CASGGQAGISYNEQFF. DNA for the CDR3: TGTGCCAGCGGAGGCCAAGCGGGGATCTCCTACAATGAGCAGTTCTTC.

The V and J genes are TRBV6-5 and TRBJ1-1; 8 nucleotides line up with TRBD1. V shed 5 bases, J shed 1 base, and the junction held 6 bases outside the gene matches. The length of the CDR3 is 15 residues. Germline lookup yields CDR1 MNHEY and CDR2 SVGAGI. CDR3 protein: CASSPDRGGNTEAFF. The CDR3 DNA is TGTGCCAGCAGTCCCGACAGGGGCGGGAACACTGAAGCTTTCTTT.

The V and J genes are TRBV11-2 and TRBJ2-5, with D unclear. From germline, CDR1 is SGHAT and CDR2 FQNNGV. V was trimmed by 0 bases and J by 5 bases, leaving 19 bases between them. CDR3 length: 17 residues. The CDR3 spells CASSLDFRASGGETQYF. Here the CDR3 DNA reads TGTGCCAGCAGCTTAGATTTTCGGGCGTCGGGTGGGGAGACCCAGTACTTC.

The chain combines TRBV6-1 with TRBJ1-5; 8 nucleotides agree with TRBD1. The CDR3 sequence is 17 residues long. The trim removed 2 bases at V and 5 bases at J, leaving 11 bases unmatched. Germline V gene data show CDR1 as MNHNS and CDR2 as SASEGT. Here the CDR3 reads CASSEFGRGTGDQPQHF. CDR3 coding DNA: TGTGCCAGCAGTGAATTCGGTCGGGGGACAGGTGATCAGCCCCAGCATTTT.

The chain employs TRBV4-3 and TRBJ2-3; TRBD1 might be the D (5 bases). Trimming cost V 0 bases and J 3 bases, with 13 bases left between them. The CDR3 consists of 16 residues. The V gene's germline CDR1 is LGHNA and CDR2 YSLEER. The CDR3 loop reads CASSQESGQGTDTQYF. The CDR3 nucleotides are TGCGCCAGCAGCCAAGAATCAGGGCAAGGGACAGATACGCAGTATTTT.

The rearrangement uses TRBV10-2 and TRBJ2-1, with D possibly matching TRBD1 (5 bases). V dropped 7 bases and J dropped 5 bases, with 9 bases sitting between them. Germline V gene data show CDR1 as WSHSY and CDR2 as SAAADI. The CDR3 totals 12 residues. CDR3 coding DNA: TGCGCCAGCATCTCAGGGAACAATGAGCAGTTCTTC. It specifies CASISGNNEQFF.

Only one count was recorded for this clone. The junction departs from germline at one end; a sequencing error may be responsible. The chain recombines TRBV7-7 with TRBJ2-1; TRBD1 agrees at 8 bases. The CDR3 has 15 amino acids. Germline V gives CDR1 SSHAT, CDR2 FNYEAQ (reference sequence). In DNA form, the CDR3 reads TGTGCTAGCAGCACTGGACAGGGCACCTACAATGAGCAGTTCTTC. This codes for CASSTGQGTYNEQFF.

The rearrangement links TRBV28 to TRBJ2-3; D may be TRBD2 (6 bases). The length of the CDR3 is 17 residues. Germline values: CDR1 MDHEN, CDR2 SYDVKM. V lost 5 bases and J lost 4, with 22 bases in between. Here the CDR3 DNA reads TGTGCCAGCAGTCCGCGGGGTGGAGGGAGAAGCGCAGATACGCAGTATTTT. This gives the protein CASSPRGGGRSADTQYF.

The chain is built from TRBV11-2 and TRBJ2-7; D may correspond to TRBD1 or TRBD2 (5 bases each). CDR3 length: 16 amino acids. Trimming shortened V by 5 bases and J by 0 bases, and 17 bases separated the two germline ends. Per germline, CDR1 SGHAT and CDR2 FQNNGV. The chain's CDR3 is CASSPPGPRISYEQYF. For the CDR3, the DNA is TGTGCCAGCAGCCCGCCGGGACCAAGAATCTCCTACGAGCAGTACTTC.

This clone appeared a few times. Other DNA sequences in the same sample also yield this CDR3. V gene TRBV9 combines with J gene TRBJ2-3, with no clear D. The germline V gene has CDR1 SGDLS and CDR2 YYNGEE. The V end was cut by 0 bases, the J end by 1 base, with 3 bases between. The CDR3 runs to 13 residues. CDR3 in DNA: TGTGCCAGCAGCGTAGGCGGCACAGATACGCAGTATTTT. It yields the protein CASSVGGTDTQYF.

The DNA of the CDR3 is TGTGCCAGCATCGACGGTACTGAAGCTTTCTTT. It is translated as CASIDGTEAFF. V usage is TRBV6-6 and J usage is TRBJ1-1, with no clear D. The CDR3 consists of 11 residues. Germline V CDR1 and CDR2: MNHNY, SVGAGI (reference sequence). Trimming stripped 7 bases from V and 5 bases from J, with 8 bases between.